This T cell receptor (beta chain) was recovered during a study of patients and donors after allogeneic stem cell transplantation. CDR1 MNHNS and CDR2 SASEGT come from the germline V gene. The CDR3 totals 13 residues. Deletions cut 6 bases from V and 1 base from J, with 9 bases between. Each CDR3 protein gets one entry after TCRdb re-called the RT-PCR reads with MiXCR. The table records fewer than 500,000 distinct CDR3 sequences, approximately 16% of them present only once. This chain connects TRBV6-1 to TRBJ2-5; unclear D gene. Sample: blood, either unsorted or a sorted T cell fraction (not recorded which). The clonotype comes from a human donor who was either an allogeneic HSCT recipient or a stem cell or donor lymphocyte infusion donor (not recorded which). It is not recorded whose cells these are; they may come from a transplant donor. CDR3 DNA sequence: TGTGCCAGCAGCGTGAGAGTCCAAGAGACCCAGTACTTC. Translation gives CASSVRVQETQYF.